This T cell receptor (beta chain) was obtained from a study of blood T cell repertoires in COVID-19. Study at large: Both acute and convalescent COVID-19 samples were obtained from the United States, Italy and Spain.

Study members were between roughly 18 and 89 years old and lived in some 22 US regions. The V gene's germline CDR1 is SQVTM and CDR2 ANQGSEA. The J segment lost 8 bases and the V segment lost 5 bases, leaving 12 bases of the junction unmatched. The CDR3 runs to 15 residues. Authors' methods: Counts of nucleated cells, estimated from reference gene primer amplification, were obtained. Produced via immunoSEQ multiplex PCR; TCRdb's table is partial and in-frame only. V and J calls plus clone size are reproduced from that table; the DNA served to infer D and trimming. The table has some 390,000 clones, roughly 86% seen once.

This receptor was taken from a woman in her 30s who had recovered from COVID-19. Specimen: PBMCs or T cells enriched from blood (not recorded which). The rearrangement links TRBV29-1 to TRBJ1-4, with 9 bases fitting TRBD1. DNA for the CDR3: TGCAGCGTTAAACGTACAGGGGGCGCCGGAGAAAAACTGTTTTTT. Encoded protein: CSVKRTGGAGEKLFF.